This T cell receptor (beta chain) comes out of a study of blood T cell repertoires in COVID-19. Study details: The United States, Italy and Spain were the sources of the acute and convalescent COVID-19 samples. T cells, B-cell-depleted T cells, or PBMCs supplied cDNA or gDNA.

The germline V gene encodes CDR1 MNHEY and CDR2 SVGAGI. The CDR3 runs 12 residues. V lost 7 bases, J lost 1 base, and 6 bases lay in between. Authors' processing steps: Estimates of nucleated cell counts were drawn from the amplification of reference gene primers. The table came from immunoSEQ multiplex PCR; TCRdb's copy has only in-frame clones and leaves some out. D and trimming were read from the DNA, whereas the V and J calls and clone size are those reported in that table. In the table there are 210,000 or so clones, approximately 88% of which are singletons. The sample consisted of peripheral blood. The clonotype was recovered from a man aged 35-49 years with acute or convalescent COVID-19. The chain joins TRBV6-5 to TRBJ2-3; no reliable D call. The CDR3 DNA follows: TGTGCCAGCATCCCCGGCACAGATACGCAGTATTTT. As protein: CASIPGTDTQYF.